What follows are 18 T cell receptor beta chains derived from one specimen sequenced in a study of T cells in Graves' hyperthyroidism and ophthalmopathy. TCR beta CDR3 regions were amplified from RNA. When the TCR CDR3 underwent first-round RT-PCR, the HTBI primer set was used. Each CDR3 protein gets one entry after TCRdb re-called the multiplex PCR reads with MiXCR. This table has roughly 840,000 distinct CDR3 sequences, over 35% appearing once. Sequenced sample: blood. These TCRs come from a young man with Graves' hyperthyroidism.

As regards this clonotype: A much bigger clone sits one base away, suggesting this may be a read error. V usage is TRBV7-9 and J usage is TRBJ1-5; the match to TRBD1 covers 9 bases. The junction had 9 bases not matched to a gene; V was cut back by 5 bases and J by 7 bases. Germline CDR1 is SEHNR and CDR2 is FQNEAQ (reference sequence). This CDR3 has 15 residues. This chain's CDR3 is CASSPGQGKGQPQHF. The CDR3 DNA follows: TGTGCCAGCAGCCCGGGACAGGGAAAAGGGCAGCCCCAGCATTTT.

This rearrangement joins TRBV6-5 to TRBJ1-1; 7 nucleotides align to TRBD1. Germline V gives CDR1 MNHEY, CDR2 SVGAGI. CDR3 length: 13 amino acids. Unmatched junction bases numbered 5, after V lost 6 bases and J lost 4 bases. CDR3 sequence: CASRDTGATEAFF. Written as DNA, the CDR3 is TGTGCCAGCAGGGACACAGGGGCCACTGAAGCTTTCTTT.

This chain joins TRBV5-1 and TRBJ1-2; tentatively, D is TRBD1 (6 bases). Trimming stripped 4 bases from V and 6 bases from J, with 16 bases between. There are 14 residues in the CDR3. Per the germline V gene, CDR1 is SGHRS and CDR2 is YFSETQ. The CDR3, as DNA: TGCGCCAGCAGCGCGCAGAACAGGGAGGATGGCTACACCTTC. It encodes CASSAQNREDGYTF.

This chain connects TRBV7-2 to TRBJ1-5; the D is unclear. Trimming removed 7 bases at V and 6 bases at J, with 16 bases between. This CDR3 region has 14 residues. The V gene's germline CDR1 is SGHTA and CDR2 FQGNSA. CDR3 in amino acids: CASNRTPGGQPQHF. CDR3 in DNA: TGTGCCAGCAACAGAACGCCTGGAGGTCAGCCCCAGCATTTT.

About this clonotype itself: A much larger clone lies a single base off, so this may be a read error. The CDR3 region is CSVARPERGSYEQYF. In DNA form, the CDR3 reads TGCAGCGTTGCAAGGCCGGAGAGGGGCTCCTACGAGCAGTACTTC. The chain couples TRBV29-1 to TRBJ2-7; D tentatively fits TRBD1 or TRBD2 (5 bases each). The CDR3 contains 15 residues. The V end was cut by 4 bases, the J end by 0 bases, with 16 bases between. The germline CDR1 and CDR2 sequences are SQVTM and ANQGSEA.

There are a few counts of this clonotype. The chain joins TRBV20-1 to TRBJ1-1, with D possibly matching TRBD1 (5 bases). Trimming removed 0 bases at V and 0 bases at J, with 8 bases between. CDR3 length: 14 amino acids. CDR1 DFQATT and CDR2 SNEGSKA come from the germline V gene (reference sequence). The CDR3 DNA sequence: TGCAGTGCTAGAGATAACAGGTTGAACACTGAAGCTTTCTTT. It translates to CSARDNRLNTEAFF.

V gene TRBV12-3 or TRBV12-4 combines with J gene TRBJ1-4; 7 positions match TRBD1. Unmatched junction bases numbered 5, after V lost 6 bases and J lost 1 base. The CDR3 sequence is 15 residues long. The CDR3 protein is CASRPRQGTNEKLFF. In DNA form, the CDR3 reads TGTGCCAGCAGACCTAGACAGGGAACTAATGAAAAACTGTTTTTT.

This clonotype occurred once. The CDR3 DNA is TGCGCCAGCAGCCGATACGGGGGACAGCTCTACGAGCAGTACTTC. This codes for CASSRYGGQLYEQYF. The chain combines TRBV5-1 with TRBJ2-7; a possible D gene is TRBD1 (7 bases). Germline loops: CDR1 SGHRS, CDR2 YFSETQ. Deletions cut 4 bases from V and 3 bases from J, with 17 bases between. There are 15 residues in the CDR3.

The rearrangement joins TRBV7-9 to TRBJ2-5; 7 nucleotides align to TRBD2. Germline V gene lookup returns CDR1 SEHNR and CDR2 FQNEAQ (reference sequence). The ends lost 6 bases at V and 9 bases at J; junction bases unmatched: 13. The CDR3 runs to 14 residues. CDR3 amino acids: CASSNGRNNQPQYF. CDR3 bases: TGTGCCAGCAGTAACGGGAGGAACAATCAGCCCCAGTACTTC.

This clonotype has at least ten counts. J is TRBJ1-1 and V is TRBV20-1; 7 nucleotides agree with TRBD1. The trim removed 0 bases at V and 3 bases at J, leaving 7 bases unmatched. CDR1 and CDR2 (germline): DFQATT, SNEGSKA (reference sequence). This CDR3 is built from 15 residues. CDR3 sequence: CSARDLAGGHTEAFF. The CDR3 DNA follows: TGCAGTGCTAGAGATCTAGCAGGGGGACACACTGAAGCTTTCTTT.

This chain links TRBV7-9 with TRBJ2-5, with 14 bases that match TRBD2. Germline V gene lookup returns CDR1 SEHNR and CDR2 FQNEAQ (reference sequence). The CDR3 runs to 17 residues. The J segment lost 3 bases and the V segment lost 4 bases, leaving 7 bases of the junction unmatched. The CDR3 DNA is TGTGCCAGCAGCTGGGGGACTAGCGGGAGTAGAAAAGAGACCCAGTACTTC. It yields the protein CASSWGTSGSRKETQYF.

As regards this clonotype: Since a much larger clone is just one base distant, this may be a read error. The gene calls are TRBV20-1 and TRBJ1-6; no clear D. This CDR3 has 14 residues. Germline CDR1 is DFQATT and CDR2 is SNEGSKA (reference sequence). For the CDR3, the DNA is TGCAATGCTAGGTTCAGCTCCTATAATTCACCCCTCCACTTT. Encoded protein: CNARFSSYNSPLHF.

In its sample, this clonotype was seen once. The chain couples TRBV10-3 to TRBJ1-5; D call uncertain. The V end was cut by 6 bases, the J end by 7 bases, with 13 bases between. The CDR3 loop spans 13 amino acids. Germline V gene sequence: CDR1 ENHRY, CDR2 SYGVKD. CDR3 amino acids: CAISLEMTQPQHF. CDR3 coding DNA: TGTGCCATCAGCTTGGAGATGACCCAGCCCCAGCATTTT.

This clonotype was counted at least ten times. V gene TRBV7-8 combines with J gene TRBJ2-6; D gene ambiguous. The V end lost 1 base, the J end lost 6 bases, and 10 bases lay between the germline ends. The V gene's germline CDR1 is SGHVS and CDR2 FQNEAQ. This CDR3 spans 15 amino acids. DNA for the CDR3: TGTGCCAGCAGCTTAGACGTGGGTGAGGCCAACGTCCTGACTTTC. Translated: CASSLDVGEANVLTF. Looking up the rest from reference TRBV7-8 and TRBJ2-6 gives the full variable domain: GAGVSQSPRYKVAKRGQDVALRCDPISGHVSLFWYQQALGQGPEFLTYFQNEAQLDKSGLPSDRFFAERPEGSVSTLKIQRTQQEDSAVYLCASSLDVGEANVLTFGAGSRLTVL.

DNA of the CDR3: TGTGCCAGCAGTCCTATAGTCACTGAAGCTTTCTTT. Translating it yields CASSPIVTEAFF. The chain recombines TRBV6-5 with TRBJ1-1, with D unclear. The CDR3 consists of 12 residues. The V end lost 5 bases, the J end lost 4 bases, and 8 bases lay between the germline ends. CDR1 and CDR2 from the germline V gene are MNHEY and SVGAGI.

This clonotype has a handful of counts. The gene calls are TRBV7-2 and TRBJ1-1, with D maybe TRBD1 (5 bases). The germline gives CDR1 SGHTA, CDR2 FQGNSA. V was shortened by 3 bases and J by 7 bases, with 9 bases between the two germline ends. This CDR3 is 12 amino acids long. The CDR3 region has the DNA TGTGCCAGCAGCTTCTCCGGGGGTGAAGCTTTCTTT. This sequence encodes CASSFSGGEAFF.

The rearrangement links TRBV6-6 to TRBJ1-6; D might be TRBD1 (5 bases). The CDR3 has 20 amino acids. V was cut by 2 bases and J by 9 bases, with 29 bases left in between. Germline-derived CDR1 and CDR2 are MNHNY and SVGAGI (reference sequence). The CDR3 protein is CASSYPPAGGGGSGGSPLHF. The CDR3 DNA is TGTGCCAGCAGTTACCCCCCCGCAGGCGGTGGAGGTAGTGGGGGTTCACCCCTCCACTTT.

This clonotype has more than one count but fewer than ten. The rearrangement links TRBV5-1 to TRBJ1-2; TRBD1 matches at 7 bases. With 3 bases clipped from V and 4 bases from J, the junction kept 9 bases outside the gene matches. CDR1 is SGHRS and CDR2 is YFSETQ in the germline V gene. The CDR3 covers 15 residues. In nucleotides, the CDR3 is TGCGCCAGCAGCTCGACAGGGATTGTTGGCTATGGCTACACCTTC. Protein product: CASSSTGIVGYGYTF.